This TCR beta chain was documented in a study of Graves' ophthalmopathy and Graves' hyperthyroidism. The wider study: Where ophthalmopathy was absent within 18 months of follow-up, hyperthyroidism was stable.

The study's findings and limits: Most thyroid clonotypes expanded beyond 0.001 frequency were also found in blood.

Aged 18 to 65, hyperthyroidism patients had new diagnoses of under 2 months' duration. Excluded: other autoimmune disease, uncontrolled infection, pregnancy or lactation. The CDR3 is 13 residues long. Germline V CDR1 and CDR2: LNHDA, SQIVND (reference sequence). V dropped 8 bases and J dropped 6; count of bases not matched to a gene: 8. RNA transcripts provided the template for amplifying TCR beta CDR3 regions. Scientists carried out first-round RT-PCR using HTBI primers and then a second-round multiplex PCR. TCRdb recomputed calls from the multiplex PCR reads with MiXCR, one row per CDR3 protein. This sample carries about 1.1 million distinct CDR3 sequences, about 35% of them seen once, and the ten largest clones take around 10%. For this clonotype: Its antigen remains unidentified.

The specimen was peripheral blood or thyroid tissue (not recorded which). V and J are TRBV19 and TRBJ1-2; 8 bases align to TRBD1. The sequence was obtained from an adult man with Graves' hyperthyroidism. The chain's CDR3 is CASLDRVVNGYTF. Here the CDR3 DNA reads TGTGCCAGTTTGGACAGGGTTGTGAATGGCTACACCTTC.